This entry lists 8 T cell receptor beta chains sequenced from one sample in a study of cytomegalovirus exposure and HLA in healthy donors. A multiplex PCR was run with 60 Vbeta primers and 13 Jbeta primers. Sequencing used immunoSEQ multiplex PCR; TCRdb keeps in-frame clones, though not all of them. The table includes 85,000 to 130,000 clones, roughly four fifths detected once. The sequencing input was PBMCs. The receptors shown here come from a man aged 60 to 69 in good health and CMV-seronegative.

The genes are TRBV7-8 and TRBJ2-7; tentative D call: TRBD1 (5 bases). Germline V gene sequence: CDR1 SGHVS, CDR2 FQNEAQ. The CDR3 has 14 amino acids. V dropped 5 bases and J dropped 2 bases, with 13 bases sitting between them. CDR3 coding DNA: TGTGCCAGCAGCGTGGACACTGGGGCCTACGAGCAGTACTTC. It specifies CASSVDTGAYEQYF.

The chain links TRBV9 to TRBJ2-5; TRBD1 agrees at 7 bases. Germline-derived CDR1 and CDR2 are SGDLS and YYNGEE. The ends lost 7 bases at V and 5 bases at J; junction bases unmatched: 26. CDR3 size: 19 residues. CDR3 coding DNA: TGTGCCAGCCTACTACCTTCTACAGACAGGGAAAGATTCAAGGAGACCCAGTACTTC. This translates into CASLLPSTDRERFKETQYF.

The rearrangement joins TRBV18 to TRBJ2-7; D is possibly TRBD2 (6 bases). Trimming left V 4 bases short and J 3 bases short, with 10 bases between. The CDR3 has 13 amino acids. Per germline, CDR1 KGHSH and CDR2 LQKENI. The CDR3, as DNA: TGTGCCAGCTCACATCGAGCGGGCTACGAGCAGTACTTC. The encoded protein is CASSHRAGYEQYF.

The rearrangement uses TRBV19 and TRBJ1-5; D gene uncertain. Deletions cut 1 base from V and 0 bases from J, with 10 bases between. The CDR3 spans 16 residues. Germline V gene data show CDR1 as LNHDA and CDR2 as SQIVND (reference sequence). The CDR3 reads CASSIVETISNQPQHF. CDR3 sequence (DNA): TGTGCCAGTAGTATAGTGGAGACCATTAGCAATCAGCCCCAGCATTTT.

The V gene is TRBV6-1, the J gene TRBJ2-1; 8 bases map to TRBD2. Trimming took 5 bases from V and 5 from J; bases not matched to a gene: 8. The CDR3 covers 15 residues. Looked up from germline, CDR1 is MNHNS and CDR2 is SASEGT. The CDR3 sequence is CASSSGTRRDNEQFF. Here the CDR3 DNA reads TGTGCCAGCAGTTCCGGGACTAGAAGGGACAATGAGCAGTTCTTC.

The CDR3 is CASSSGTAPLVNYGYTF. Here the CDR3 DNA reads TGTGCCAGCAGTTCCGGGACAGCTCCTCTAGTTAACTATGGCTACACCTTC. The chain recombines TRBV7-9 with TRBJ1-2, with 7 nucleotides matching TRBD1. This CDR3 is built from 17 residues. With 6 bases clipped from V and 1 base from J, the junction kept 14 bases outside the gene matches. Germline lookup yields CDR1 SEHNR and CDR2 FQNEAQ (reference sequence). Based on the CDR3 plus reference TRBV7-9 and TRBJ1-2, the full variable domain is DTGVSQNPRHKITKRGQNVTFRCDPISEHNRLYWYRQTLGQGPEFLTYFQNEAQLEKSRLLSDRFSAERPKGSFSTLEIQRTEQGDSAMYLCASSSGTAPLVNYGYTFGSGTRLTVV.

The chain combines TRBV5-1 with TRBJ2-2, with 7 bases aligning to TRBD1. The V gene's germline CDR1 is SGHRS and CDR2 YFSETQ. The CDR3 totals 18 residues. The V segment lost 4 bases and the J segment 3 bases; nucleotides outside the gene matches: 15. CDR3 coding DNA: TGCGCCAGCAGCACTGGACAGGTTCGGTTTGGTGACACCGGGGAGCTGTTTTTT. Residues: CASSTGQVRFGDTGELFF.

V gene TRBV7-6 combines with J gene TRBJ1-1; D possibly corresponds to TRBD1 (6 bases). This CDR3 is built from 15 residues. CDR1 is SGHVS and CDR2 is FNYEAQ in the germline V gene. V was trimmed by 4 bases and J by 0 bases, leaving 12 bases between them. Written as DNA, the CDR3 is TGTGCCAGCAGCTCAGGGGCAGGGATGAACACTGAAGCTTTCTTT. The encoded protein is CASSSGAGMNTEAFF.